These 20 T cell receptor beta chains originate from one sample sequenced in a study of blood T cell repertoires in COVID-19 (dated by TCRdb to 2020 to 2022). The receptor library was made with the immunoSEQ multiplex PCR assay. Drawn from immuneACCESS, this table holds only the in-frame rearrangements with V and J called that TCRdb kept. Clones are partly lost; checked studies trace under half to an unresolved V gene and leave the rest unexplained. Here the sample has under 500,000 clones; 87% occur a single time. The top ten constitute under 2% of the sample. Sequencing was done on a sample of PBMCs or T cells enriched from blood (not recorded which). The origin of the receptors is a woman younger than 35 with acute COVID-19.

The J gene is TRBJ2-3, the V gene TRBV5-8, with 10 bases aligning to TRBD2. The CDR3 contains 16 residues. V lost 1 base and J lost 3; bases outside the gene matches: 5. Germline CDR1 is SGHTS and CDR2 is YDEGEE. CDR3 DNA: TGTGCCAGCAGCTTGACTCTAGCGGGAGTAACAGATACGCAGTATTTT. Its translation is CASSLTLAGVTDTQYF.

This clone appeared many times. The V call is TRBV11-2, the J call TRBJ2-1, with a tentative D call TRBD2 (6 bases). Trimming shortened V by 6 bases and J by 6 bases, and 12 bases separated the two germline ends. CDR3 length: 13 amino acids. CDR1 and CDR2 from the germline V gene are SGHAT and FQNNGV. The CDR3 protein is CASRVTGVNEQFF. CDR3 DNA sequence: TGTGCCAGCAGGGTGACGGGAGTCAATGAGCAGTTCTTC.

This clone was picked up one time. The V gene is TRBV21-1, the J gene TRBJ2-5; the table assigns TRBD2, which was not confirmed against the DNA. TRBV21-1 is deemed a pseudogene. The length of the CDR3 is 16 residues. DNA of the CDR3: TGTGCCAGCAGCAAAGCCCAGCGGGAGGCGCGTGAGACCCAGTACTTC. Amino acid sequence: CASSKAQREARETQYF.

The chain couples TRBV19 to TRBJ1-1; the match to TRBD1 covers 9 bases. Germline loops: CDR1 LNHDA, CDR2 SQIVND (reference sequence). The CDR3 has 14 residues. The J segment lost 4 bases and the V segment lost 6 bases, leaving 6 bases of the junction unmatched. CDR3 nucleotides: TGTGCCAGTAGCCTACAGGGGGCAGGCACTGAAGCTTTCTTT. Encoded protein: CASSLQGAGTEAFF.

CDR3 amino acids: CSVEGAKQGLDTQYF. DNA for the CDR3: TGCAGCGTTGAGGGGGCTAAACAGGGATTAGATACGCAGTATTTT. The rearrangement links TRBV29-1 to TRBJ2-3; tentatively, D is TRBD1 (6 bases). V was shortened by 3 bases and J by 5 bases, with 18 bases between the two germline ends. CDR1 and CDR2 from the germline V gene are SQVTM and ANQGSEA. The CDR3 sequence is 15 residues long.

Here the CDR3 reads CASSQVGGGSYNEQFF. CDR3 sequence (DNA): TGTGCCAGCAGCCAAGTCGGCGGGGGTTCCTACAATGAGCAGTTCTTC. The chain combines TRBV3-1 (or the pseudogene TRBV3-2) with TRBJ2-1, with 7 bases identical to TRBD2. This CDR3 comprises 16 residues. CDR1 and CDR2 (germline): LGHDT, YNNKEL (reference sequence). Trimming removed 1 base from V and 1 base from J; junction bases left unmatched: 4.

This clone showed up just once. The chain is built from TRBV20-1 and TRBJ1-1; D is unclear. The length of the CDR3 is 15 residues. Germline CDR1 DFQATT, CDR2 SNEGSKA (reference sequence). Trimming removed 3 bases at V and 0 bases at J, with 14 bases between. CDR3 nucleotides: TGCAGTGCTAGTCGGGGTCAGTCCATGAACACTGAAGCTTTCTTT. This translates into CSASRGQSMNTEAFF.

This rearrangement joins TRBV9 to TRBJ2-7; 8 bases agree with TRBD1. CDR3 size: 14 residues. Losses at the gene ends were 4 bases for V and 4 bases for J; bases not matched to a gene: 7. Looked up from germline, CDR1 is SGDLS and CDR2 is YYNGEE. Here the CDR3 reads CASSFQGASYEQYF. In DNA, the CDR3 is TGTGCCAGCAGCTTTCAGGGGGCTAGTTACGAGCAGTACTTC.

The rearrangement links TRBV18 to TRBJ2-7, with 10 bases identical to TRBD2. The CDR3 covers 12 residues. Trimming at V came to 3 bases and at J to 7 bases, leaving 0 bases not matched to a gene. Per germline, CDR1 KGHSH and CDR2 LQKENI. The CDR3 here is CASSPSGREQYF. CDR3 sequence (DNA): TGTGCCAGCTCACCTAGCGGGAGGGAGCAGTACTTC.

This chain uses TRBV19 with TRBJ2-5, with 7 bases matching TRBD1. Germline CDR1 LNHDA, CDR2 SQIVND (reference sequence). This CDR3 is 13 amino acids long. V lost 5 bases to trimming and J lost 5 bases; unmatched junction nucleotides: 5. Written as DNA, the CDR3 is TGTGCCAGTAGTGACAGGGAGACGGAGACCCAGTACTTC. Residues: CASSDRETETQYF.

V is TRBV27 and J is TRBJ2-1, with 9 bases lining up with TRBD2. Germline V gene data show CDR1 as MNHEY and CDR2 as SMNVEV (reference sequence). Losses at the gene ends were 8 bases for V and 1 base for J; bases not matched to a gene: 9. There are 16 residues in the CDR3. CDR3 sequence reads: CASGGPGLASYNEQFF. The DNA for the CDR3 is TGTGCCAGCGGCGGACCGGGACTAGCTTCCTACAATGAGCAGTTCTTC.

This clone was found once. This sequence joins TRBV3-1 (or the pseudogene TRBV3-2) and TRBJ2-1; 7 nucleotides agree with TRBD2. The V segment lost 5 bases and the J segment 10 bases; nucleotides outside the gene matches: 5. The CDR3 length is 12 residues. Germline V CDR1 and CDR2: LGHDT, YNNKEL (reference sequence). CDR3 in amino acids: CASSSRLAEQFF. CDR3 DNA: TGTGCCAGCAGCTCCCGACTAGCCGAGCAGTTCTTC.

V usage is TRBV5-5 and J usage is TRBJ1-5; D gene unclear. CDR3 length equals 13 residues. CDR1 and CDR2 from the germline V gene are SGHKS and YYEKEE (reference sequence). Trimming stripped 1 base from V and 7 bases from J, with 9 bases between. The CDR3: CASSLLGSQPQHF. The CDR3 nucleotides are TGTGCCAGCAGCTTGCTGGGCTCACAGCCCCAGCATTTT.

This chain joins TRBV7-9 and TRBJ2-5; 7 bases fit TRBD2. The trim removed 6 bases at V and 1 base at J, leaving 20 bases unmatched. Germline CDR1 is SEHNR and CDR2 is FQNEAQ (reference sequence). The CDR3 length is 19 residues. CDR3 residues: CASSLPTSETKNPQETQYF. CDR3 nucleotide sequence: TGTGCCAGCAGTCTGCCTACTAGCGAGACTAAGAATCCCCAAGAGACCCAGTACTTC.

Here the CDR3 reads CASSLRRTGRNTGELFF. The DNA for the CDR3 is TGTGCCAGCAGTCTCAGACGGACAGGCAGAAACACCGGGGAGCTGTTTTTT. The chain has TRBV28 and TRBJ2-2; 7 bases are a match to TRBD1. J gave up 2 bases and V 5 bases, and 11 bases lay outside the gene matches. This CDR3 has 17 residues. The germline V gene encodes CDR1 MDHEN and CDR2 SYDVKM.

The V and J genes are TRBV19 and TRBJ1-1; D is perhaps TRBD1 (5 bases). The CDR3 length is 14 residues. Looked up from germline, CDR1 is LNHDA and CDR2 is SQIVND (reference sequence). The V gene lost 5 bases and the J gene lost 5 bases, with 15 bases spanning the gap. This CDR3 is CASSGTRAGTEAFF. CDR3 nucleotide sequence: TGTGCCAGTAGTGGCACCAGGGCGGGAACTGAAGCTTTCTTT.

V usage is TRBV27 and J usage is TRBJ1-2; no definite D call. Per the germline V gene, CDR1 is MNHEY and CDR2 is SMNVEV (reference sequence). V was shortened by 3 bases and J by 3 bases, with 14 bases between the two germline ends. The CDR3 length is 15 residues. CDR3 region: CASSLRGNQDYGYTF. Here the CDR3 DNA reads TGTGCCAGCAGTTTGAGAGGGAATCAAGACTATGGCTACACCTTC.

This chain uses TRBV7-9 with TRBJ1-1, with D uncertain. Germline V lookup: CDR1 SEHNR, CDR2 FQNEAQ (reference sequence). Trimming removed 4 bases at V and 8 bases at J, with 17 bases between. The CDR3 runs to 14 residues. The CDR3 spells CASSYYNVYGEAFF. CDR3 bases: TGTGCCAGCAGCTACTACAACGTCTATGGGGAAGCTTTCTTT. Full variable domain (outside the CDR3, taken from reference TRBV7-9 and TRBJ1-1): DTGVSQNPRHKITKRGQNVTFRCDPISEHNRLYWYRQTLGQGPEFLTYFQNEAQLEKSRLLSDRFSAERPKGSFSTLEIQRTEQGDSAMYLCASSYYNVYGEAFFGQGTRLTVV.

The V call is TRBV9, the J call TRBJ2-5, with D possibly being TRBD2 (7 bases). Germline V gene data show CDR1 as SGDLS and CDR2 as YYNGEE. This CDR3 is 16 amino acids long. The ends were cut back, 0 bases at V and 1 base at J, with 13 bases in the middle. This CDR3 reads CASSVEGGRGQETQYF. The CDR3 bases are TGTGCCAGCAGCGTAGAGGGGGGGAGAGGCCAAGAGACCCAGTACTTC.

V usage is TRBV5-4 and J usage is TRBJ2-5; 8 nucleotides match TRBD1. Germline CDR1 SGHNT, CDR2 YYREEE (reference sequence). The CDR3 is 13 amino acids. V lost 4 bases, J lost 5 bases, and 4 bases stayed unmatched. The CDR3 loop is CASSKQGEETQYF. Here the CDR3 DNA reads TGTGCCAGCAGCAAACAGGGGGAGGAGACCCAGTACTTC.